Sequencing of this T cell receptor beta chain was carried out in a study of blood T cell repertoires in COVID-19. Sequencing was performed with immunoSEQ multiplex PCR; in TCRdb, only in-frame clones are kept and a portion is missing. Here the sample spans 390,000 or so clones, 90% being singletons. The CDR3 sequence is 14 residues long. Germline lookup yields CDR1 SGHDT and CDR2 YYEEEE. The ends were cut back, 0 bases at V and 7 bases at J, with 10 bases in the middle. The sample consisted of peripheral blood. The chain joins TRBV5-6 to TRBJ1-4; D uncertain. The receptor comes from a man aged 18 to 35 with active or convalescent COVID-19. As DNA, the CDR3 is TGTGCCAGCAGCTTGGGGCAGCCGGGTGAAAAACTGTTTTTT. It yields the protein CASSLGQPGEKLFF.